Each of the 3 T cell receptor beta chains below was sequenced from the same sample in a study of control samples from healthy donors and cancer patients (dated by TCRdb to 2019 to 2021). Preparation of the library involved the immunoSEQ multiplex PCR assay. Sourced from immuneACCESS, this table was stored by TCRdb with only in-frame sequences that have V and J called. A share of the clones is absent; for the studies checked, an unresolved V gene accounts for under half, and the remainder has no known explanation. The sample table shows around 100,000 clones, and approximately 90% are seen once. Together, the top ten hold about 18% of the sample. Sequences were obtained from PBMCs. The receptor source for this set is a man in his 60s with lung cancer.

The rearrangement links TRBV5-1 to TRBJ2-2; D gene unclear. The CDR3 covers 13 residues. V lost 0 bases, J lost 8 bases, and 8 bases lay in between. Germline-derived CDR1 and CDR2 are SGHRS and YFSETQ. The CDR3: CASSLGQSGELFF. The CDR3 nucleotides are TGCGCCAGCAGCTTGGGGCAATCGGGGGAGCTGTTTTTT.

CDR3: CASSPGQGSAETQYF. DNA for the CDR3: TGTGCCAGCTCACCAGGGCAGGGCTCGGCAGAGACCCAGTACTTC. This sequence joins TRBV18 and TRBJ2-5; TRBD1 is a possible D gene (5 bases). V gave up 2 bases and J gave up 4 bases, with 14 bases separating them. CDR3 size: 15 residues. The germline V gene has CDR1 KGHSH and CDR2 LQKENI.

V usage is TRBV25-1 and J usage is TRBJ1-2, with 8 bases identical to TRBD1. Per germline, CDR1 MGHDK and CDR2 SYGVNS. CDR3 length: 18 residues. V lost 7 bases, J lost 4 bases, and 20 bases stayed unmatched. CDR3 nucleotides: TGTGCCAGCACCTCCAGAAGGACAGGGCTACATGGCTTCTATGGCTACACCTTC. Translation gives CASTSRRTGLHGFYGYTF.